This T cell receptor (beta chain) appears in the sequencing data of a study of Graves' ophthalmopathy and Graves' hyperthyroidism. The CDR3 has 13 residues. The ends lost 3 bases at V and 1 base at J; junction bases unmatched: 2. The germline V gene has CDR1 DFQATT and CDR2 SNEGSKA (reference sequence). Researchers took RNA transcripts and amplified TCR beta CDR3 regions from them. HTBI-primed first-round RT-PCR preceded second-round multiplex PCR. TCRdb reprocessed the multiplex PCR reads with MiXCR, giving one entry per CDR3 protein. Among 500,000 to 600,000 distinct CDR3 sequences listed, approximately 35% were seen once.

What was sequenced was peripheral blood or thyroid tissue (not recorded which). V is TRBV20-1 and J is TRBJ2-7; 8 bases line up with TRBD1. This receptor was taken from an adult man with Graves' hyperthyroidism. CDR3 coding DNA: TGCAGTGCTAGGGACAGGGTTTCCTACGAGCAGTACTTC. Its translation is CSARDRVSYEQYF.